This T cell receptor beta chain stems from a study of T-cell memory formation after mild COVID-19. As for the study in general: The TCR clusters were mostly specific to one donor. Study-level points and caveats: A subset of responding clones appeared in pre-infection memory, suggesting cross-reactive memory joined.

To note about this clonotype: Its antigen is unidentified.

TCRdb analysed the 5' RACE reads with MiXCR anew, one entry per CDR3 protein. The table lists some 450,000 distinct CDR3 sequences, 20% of them singletons. The CDR3 has 17 residues. CDR1 and CDR2 (germline): MNHNS, SASEGT. V gave up 4 bases and J gave up 5 bases; unmatched junction bases: 10. The sequence derives from an adult woman who had mild COVID-19 (a few samples of this study predate the infection). Cell type and time point are not known. The rearrangement joins TRBV6-1 to TRBJ2-3; 12 bases align to TRBD1. The material sequenced was PBMCs or a T cell subset sorted from them (not recorded which). The CDR3 sequence is CASSAAGTGGELDTQYF. As DNA, the CDR3 is TGTGCCAGCAGTGCGGCCGGGACAGGGGGCGAATTAGATACGCAGTATTTT.